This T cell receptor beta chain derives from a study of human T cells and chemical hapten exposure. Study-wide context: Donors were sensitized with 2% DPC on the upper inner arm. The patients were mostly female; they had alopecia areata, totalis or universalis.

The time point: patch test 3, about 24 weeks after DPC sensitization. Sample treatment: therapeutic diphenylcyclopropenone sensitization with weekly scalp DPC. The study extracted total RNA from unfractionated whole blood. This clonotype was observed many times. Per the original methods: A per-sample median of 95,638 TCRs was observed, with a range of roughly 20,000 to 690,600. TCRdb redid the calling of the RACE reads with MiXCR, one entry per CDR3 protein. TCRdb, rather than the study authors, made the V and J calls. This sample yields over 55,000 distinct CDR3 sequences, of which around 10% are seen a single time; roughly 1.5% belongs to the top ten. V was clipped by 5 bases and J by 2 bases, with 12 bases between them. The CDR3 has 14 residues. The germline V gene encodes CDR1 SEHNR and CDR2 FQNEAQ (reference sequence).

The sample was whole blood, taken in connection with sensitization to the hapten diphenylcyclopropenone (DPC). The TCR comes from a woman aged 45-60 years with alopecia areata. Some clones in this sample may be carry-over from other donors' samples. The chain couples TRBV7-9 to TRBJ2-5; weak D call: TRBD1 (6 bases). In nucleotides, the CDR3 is TGTGCCAGCAGCACTGGACAGAAACAAGAGACCCAGTACTTC. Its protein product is CASSTGQKQETQYF.